This is a list of T cell receptor beta chains from one sample in a study of blood T cells in healthy people across ages. TCRdb re-analysed the 5' RACE reads in MiXCR, keeping a single row per CDR3 protein. This table has about 1.4 million distinct CDR3 sequences, roughly 64% appearing once. Input material: blood. Source of these receptors: a man younger than 35 in good health. CDR3s include the opening cysteine and the closing phenylalanine or tryptophan. Each record gives: D gene, J gene, V gene, clone size, CDR3 protein, CDR3 DNA. The D gene is left open where the match is weak. The size entry is marked missing in some rows and otherwise reads once, few, many or a size class.

D: TRBD1; J: TRBJ2-7; V: TRBV7-9; size: .; CDR3: CASAPRDRGRYEQYF; DNA: TGTGCCAGCGCGCCCCGGGACAGGGGTAGGTACGAGCAGTACTTC
D: TRBD1; J: TRBJ2-7; V: TRBV3-1; size: few; CDR3: CASSHPPGTGNYEQYF; DNA: TGTGCCAGCAGCCACCCCCCCGGGACAGGGAACTACGAGCAGTACTTC
D: TRBD2; J: TRBJ2-5; V: TRBV4-1; size: few; CDR3: CASSQRGLAQETQYF; DNA: TGCGCCAGCAGCCAAAGGGGACTAGCCCAGGAGACCCAGTACTTC
D: .; J: TRBJ2-2; V: TRBV20-1; size: .; CDR3: CSASGPGELFF; DNA: TGCAGTGCTAGTGGGCCTGGGGAGCTGTTTTTT
D: .; J: TRBJ1-5; V: TRBV7-2; size: .; CDR3: CASSLAGNRNQPQHF; DNA: TGTGCCAGCAGCTTAGCAGGGAACCGAAATCAGCCCCAGCATTTT
D: TRBD1; J: TRBJ1-5; V: TRBV6-4; size: few; CDR3: CASSGTPGTGDFSNQPQHF; DNA: TGTGCCAGCAGTGGTACCCCCGGGACAGGGGACTTTAGCAATCAGCCCCAGCATTTT
D: .; J: TRBJ2-7; V: TRBV7-7; size: few; CDR3: CASSSTPSGGQYF; DNA: TGTGCCAGCAGCTCAACCCCATCTGGGGGGCAGTACTTC
D: TRBD2; J: TRBJ2-5; V: TRBV3-1; size: .; CDR3: CASSRGAGVETQYF; DNA: TGTGCCAGCAGCCGAGGAGCGGGGGTAGAGACCCAGTACTTC
D: .; J: TRBJ1-4; V: TRBV29-1; size: .; CDR3: CSVGMSGEKQFF; DNA: TGCAGCGTTGGAATGAGCGGTGAAAAACAGTTTTTT
D: .; J: TRBJ2-1; V: TRBV9; size: .; CDR3: CASSPPGTAPNEQFF; DNA: TGTGCCAGCAGCCCTCCCGGGACCGCACCAAATGAGCAGTTCTTC
D: .; J: TRBJ2-7; V: TRBV28; size: few; CDR3: CASSFRDPYYEQYF; DNA: TGTGCCAGCAGTTTCCGGGACCCATACTACGAGCAGTACTTC
D: TRBD1; J: TRBJ1-2; V: TRBV3-1; size: .; CDR3: CASSQLSLRGPPNYGYTF; DNA: TGTGCCAGCAGCCAATTAAGCCTCAGGGGGCCCCCCAACTATGGCTACACCTTC
D: .; J: TRBJ2-7; V: TRBV2; size: .; CDR3: CASSEGGGMYEQYF; DNA: TGTGCCAGCAGTGAAGGAGGGGGGATGTACGAGCAGTACTTC
D: .; J: TRBJ2-7; V: TRBV20-1; size: .; CDR3: CSAPTGWRSYEQYF; DNA: TGCAGTGCGCCTACAGGGTGGCGATCCTACGAGCAGTACTTC
D: TRBD2; J: TRBJ2-1; V: TRBV5-1; size: .; CDR3: CASSGGTSLYEQFF; DNA: TGCGCCAGCAGCGGGGGGACTAGCCTCTATGAGCAGTTCTTC
D: .; J: TRBJ1-1; V: TRBV5-6; size: .; CDR3: CASSLIAGWTVEAFF; DNA: TGTGCCAGCAGCTTGATTGCGGGTTGGACAGTGGAGGCTTTCTTT
D: TRBD1; J: TRBJ1-4; V: TRBV10-3; size: .; CDR3: CAISPRTGENEKLFF; DNA: TGTGCCATCAGCCCGAGGACAGGGGAAAACGAAAAACTGTTTTTT
D: .; J: TRBJ2-3; V: TRBV4-2; size: .; CDR3: CASSQTQGGDTDTQYF; DNA: TGTGCCAGCAGCCAAACACAGGGCGGGGACACAGATACGCAGTATTTT
D: .; J: TRBJ2-7; V: TRBV6-1; size: .; CDR3: CASSESFGGIYEQYF; DNA: TGTGCCAGCAGTGAAAGTTTTGGGGGTATCTACGAGCAGTACTTC
D: .; J: TRBJ1-5; V: TRBV6-1; size: .; CDR3: CASRGPASNQPQHF; DNA: TGTGCCAGCAGAGGGCCGGCTAGCAATCAGCCCCAGCATTTT
D: .; J: TRBJ2-5; V: TRBV20-1; size: .; CDR3: CSADSAGETQYF; DNA: TGCAGTGCCGATAGCGCTGGAGAGACCCAGTACTTC
D: .; J: TRBJ1-2; V: TRBV5-1; size: .; CDR3: CASSLDGPYTNGYTF; DNA: TGCGCCAGCAGCTTGGACGGCCCCTATACCAATGGCTACACCTTC
D: TRBD2; J: TRBJ2-2; V: TRBV27; size: few; CDR3: CASSHGLAGGITGELFF; DNA: TGTGCCAGCAGTCACGGACTAGCGGGGGGGATCACCGGGGAGCTGTTTTTT
D: .; J: TRBJ2-3; V: TRBV4-1; size: few; CDR3: CASSQGRVSTDTQYF; DNA: TGCGCCAGCAGCCAAGGGCGGGTTAGCACAGATACGCAGTATTTT
D: .; J: TRBJ1-2; V: TRBV12-3/TRBV12-4; size: few; CDR3: CASADGPYGYTF; DNA: TGTGCCAGCGCCGACGGCCCCTATGGCTACACCTTC
D: .; J: TRBJ1-2; V: TRBV20-1; size: .; CDR3: CSAREQSDYGYTF; DNA: TGCAGTGCTAGAGAACAGTCTGACTATGGCTACACCTTC
D: .; J: TRBJ2-7; V: TRBV28; size: once; CDR3: CAGSQDRPYEQYF; DNA: TGTGCCGGCAGTCAAGACAGACCCTACGAGCAGTACTTC
D: .; J: TRBJ1-2; V: TRBV7-8; size: .; CDR3: CASSLDSDRPYGYTF; DNA: TGTGCCAGCAGCTTAGATTCGGACAGACCCTATGGATACACCTTC
D: .; J: TRBJ2-3; V: TRBV6-1; size: few; CDR3: CASMGPRTVDTQYF; DNA: TGTGCCAGCATGGGTCCGCGGACGGTGGATACGCAGTATTTT
D: .; J: TRBJ2-1; V: TRBV6-2/TRBV6-3; size: .; CDR3: CASSYSDWSSYNEQFF; DNA: TGTGCCAGCAGTTACTCGGACTGGAGCTCCTACAATGAGCAGTTCTTC